Below, 22 T cell receptor beta chains from the same sample are listed, as sequenced in a study of glioma-infiltrating T cells after dendritic cell vaccination. TCRdb keeps only in-frame clones here, not all; method: immunoSEQ multiplex PCR. There are roughly 41,000 clones in the sample; 82% occur only once, and under 10% lies in the top ten. The sample here was blood, taken before dendritic cell vaccination. These receptors were taken from a human donor with glioblastoma.

The CDR3 loop reads CASSDGRRGTEAFF. The CDR3 bases are TGCGCCAGCAGCGACGGCCGGAGGGGCACTGAAGCTTTCTTT. The chain employs TRBV4-3 and TRBJ1-1, with D tentatively TRBD1 (5 bases). Germline CDR1 is LGHNA and CDR2 is YSLEER. V lost 5 bases and J lost 4, with 14 bases in between. The CDR3 consists of 14 residues.

CDR3 residues: CASSPGLKGAEQYF. CDR3 DNA sequence: TGTGCCAGCAGTCCAGGACTAAAGGGCGCCGAGCAGTACTTC. V and J are TRBV27 and TRBJ2-7; tentative D call: TRBD2 (6 bases). Germline CDR1 MNHEY, CDR2 SMNVEV (reference sequence). Trimming left V 5 bases short and J 6 bases short, with 17 bases between. This CDR3 spans 14 amino acids.

The J gene is TRBJ2-1, the V gene TRBV5-5, with a possible D match to TRBD1 (5 bases). Germline CDR1 reads SGHKS; CDR2 reads YYEKEE (reference sequence). The ends were cut back, 4 bases at V and 6 bases at J, with 8 bases in the middle. The CDR3 runs 12 residues. In nucleotides, the CDR3 is TGTGCCAGCAGCCCAGGGATCAATGAGCAGTTCTTC. Encoded protein: CASSPGINEQFF.

The CDR3 loop reads CASSLGLGQNYGYTF. The CDR3 DNA reads as TGTGCCAGCAGCTTAGGTCTTGGGCAAAACTATGGCTACACCTTC. V gene TRBV11-2 combines with J gene TRBJ1-2; D unclear. The V end lost 1 base, the J end lost 2 bases, and 11 bases lay between the germline ends. This CDR3 has 15 residues. Germline CDR1 and CDR2: SGHAT and FQNNGV.

This chain links TRBV10-3 with TRBJ1-2; D uncertain. The length of the CDR3 is 15 residues. V shed 6 bases and J shed 3 bases, with 17 bases lying between them. Per germline, CDR1 ENHRY and CDR2 SYGVKD. DNA for the CDR3: TGTGCCATCAGCCCCGAGGGATGGACGGACTATGGCTACACCTTC. It yields the protein CAISPEGWTDYGYTF.

V is TRBV19 and J is TRBJ2-4, with D tentatively TRBD2 (6 bases). Germline CDR1 is LNHDA and CDR2 is SQIVND (reference sequence). The CDR3 has 14 residues. Trimming left V 6 bases short and J 13 bases short, with 22 bases between. CDR3 sequence reads: CASSSAYSGEAQYF. The CDR3 DNA is TGTGCCAGTAGCTCCGCTTACTCGGGGGAGGCGCAGTACTTC.

J is TRBJ2-3 and V is TRBV6-5; 7 bases are shared with TRBD2. The ends lost 6 bases at V and 0 bases at J; junction bases unmatched: 3. Germline loops: CDR1 MNHEY, CDR2 SVGAGI. The CDR3 is 14 amino acids. CDR3 loop: CASSPLASTDTQYF. The CDR3 DNA sequence: TGTGCCAGCAGCCCACTAGCGAGCACAGATACGCAGTATTTT.

The chain joins TRBV9 to TRBJ2-1; 8 nucleotides match TRBD1. V shed 1 base, J shed 8 bases, and the junction held 8 bases outside the gene matches. The CDR3 sequence is 15 residues long. The germline CDR1 and CDR2 sequences are SGDLS and YYNGEE. The DNA of the CDR3 is TGTGCCAGCAGCGTACAGGGGGCGCGGGATGATGAGCAGTTCTTC. The encoded protein is CASSVQGARDDEQFF.

The chain is built from TRBV4-2 and TRBJ2-7, with a tentative D call TRBD2 (5 bases). Deletions cut 1 base from V and 2 bases from J, with 15 bases between. This CDR3 comprises 16 residues. Germline lookup yields CDR1 LGHNA and CDR2 YNFKEQ. CDR3 bases: TGTGCCAGCAGCCAAGCCGCCGGGGTAAGGACCTACGAGCAGTACTTC. Translating it yields CASSQAAGVRTYEQYF.

The gene calls are TRBV7-3 and TRBJ2-2, with TRBD1 as a possible D gene (6 bases). The CDR3 loop spans 15 amino acids. Trimming cost V 5 bases and J 1 base, with 11 bases left between them. Per the germline V gene, CDR1 is SGHTA and CDR2 is FQGTGA. The CDR3 nucleotides are TGTGCCAGCAGCCCGGACAGAATGAACACCGGGGAGCTGTTTTTT. Its protein product is CASSPDRMNTGELFF.

There are a few counts of this clone. The genes are TRBV4-3 and TRBJ2-7; TRBD2 is a possible D gene (5 bases). Trimming shortened V by 1 base and J by 5 bases, and 18 bases separated the two germline ends. The CDR3 spans 16 residues. Germline CDR1 LGHNA, CDR2 YSLEER. The DNA of the CDR3 is TGCGCCAGCAGCCAAGGTACCGCCTATAGCGCTCACGAGCAGTACTTC. Translation gives CASSQGTAYSAHEQYF.

The rearrangement uses TRBV4-1 and TRBJ2-2; 7 bases are a match to TRBD1. The CDR3 loop spans 17 amino acids. Germline CDR1 MGHRA, CDR2 YSYEKL. V lost 2 bases, J lost 4 bases, and 10 bases stayed unmatched. CDR3 bases: TGCGCCAGCAGCCAAAGAGAGGGGGCGGTGGGCACCGGGGAGCTGTTTTTT. This encodes CASSQREGAVGTGELFF.

The chain couples TRBV11-3 to TRBJ2-3; TRBD2 is a possible D gene (5 bases). Between the trimmed V and J ends, which lost 5 bases and 1 base, there was a span of 7 bases. CDR3 size: 13 residues. Germline V gene data show CDR1 as SGHNT and CDR2 as YENEEA. The CDR3 protein is CASSGGGTDTQYF. CDR3 in DNA: TGTGCCAGCAGCGGAGGAGGCACAGATACGCAGTATTTT.

This clone was found once. CDR3 in amino acids: CASSEGSYNEQFF. The DNA of the CDR3 is TGTGCCAGCAGTGAAGGTAGTTACAATGAGCAGTTCTTC. This sequence joins TRBV6-1 and TRBJ2-1, with no clear D. The CDR3 consists of 13 residues. V lost 1 base, J lost 4 bases, and 5 bases lay in between. Looked up from germline, CDR1 is MNHNS and CDR2 is SASEGT.

This CDR3 is CASSIRDKRDEQYF. In DNA, the CDR3 is TGTGCCAGTAGTATCCGGGACAAACGAGACGAGCAGTACTTC. V and J are TRBV19 and TRBJ2-7, with a possible D match to TRBD1 (6 bases). The CDR3 is 14 amino acids. Germline CDR1 LNHDA, CDR2 SQIVND (reference sequence). With 3 bases removed from V and 5 bases from J, the gap between germline ends came to 14 bases.

This rearrangement joins TRBV4-1 to TRBJ2-3, with D perhaps matching TRBD1 (5 bases). Per the germline V gene, CDR1 is MGHRA and CDR2 is YSYEKL. This CDR3 comprises 14 residues. The ends were cut back, 3 bases at V and 2 bases at J, with 9 bases in the middle. The CDR3 sequence is CASSHRALTDTQYF. CDR3 sequence (DNA): TGCGCCAGCAGCCACAGGGCACTCACAGATACGCAGTATTTT.

This clone appeared once. The chain carries TRBV19 and TRBJ1-1; weak D call: TRBD1 (5 bases). V was pared by 6 bases and J by 1 base, with 12 bases between. This CDR3 comprises 14 residues. The germline gives CDR1 LNHDA, CDR2 SQIVND (reference sequence). The CDR3 DNA reads TGTGCCAGTAGCTCCCAGGGCACGAACACTGAAGCTTTCTTT. Its translation: CASSSQGTNTEAFF.

The chain employs TRBV4-2 and TRBJ1-6; D remains unclear. The CDR3 sequence is 17 residues long. Germline V gene sequence: CDR1 LGHNA, CDR2 YNFKEQ. The germline V and J ends were trimmed by 4 bases and 0 bases, with 13 bases remaining between them. The CDR3 protein is CASSLQPESSYNSPLHF. The CDR3, as DNA: TGTGCCAGCAGCCTCCAACCAGAAAGCTCCTATAATTCACCCCTCCACTTT.

The chain combines TRBV30 with TRBJ1-2; perhaps TRBD1 as D (6 bases). CDR1 GTSNPN and CDR2 SVGIG come from the germline V gene (reference sequence). V lost 0 bases, J lost 7 bases, and 15 bases lay in between. This CDR3 contains 14 residues. CDR3 sequence reads: CAWSVQGTAGGYTF. In DNA form, the CDR3 reads TGTGCCTGGAGTGTTCAGGGGACCGCTGGTGGCTACACCTTC.

This rearrangement joins TRBV9 to TRBJ2-1; TRBD2 matches 7 bases. J gave up 7 bases and V 2 bases, and 18 bases lay outside the gene matches. The CDR3 sequence is 18 residues long. CDR1 and CDR2 from the germline V gene are SGDLS and YYNGEE. The DNA for the CDR3 is TGTGCCAGCAGCGTCGGAATTCCGCCGTTTGGCGGGGGTAATGAGCAGTTCTTC. Encoded protein: CASSVGIPPFGGGNEQFF. Combining the CDR3 with reference TRBV9 and TRBJ2-1 gives the whole variable domain DSGVTQTPKHLITATGQRVTLRCSPRSGDLSVYWYQQSLDQGLQFLIQYYNGEERAKGNILERFSAQQFPDLHSELNLSSLELGDSALYFCASSVGIPPFGGGNEQFFGPGTRLTVL.

In this sample, this clone turned up once. V is TRBV25-1 and J is TRBJ2-5; TRBD2 matches at 8 bases. Matching the DNA end better, TRBJ2-7 makes the J call doubtful. Germline V gene lookup returns CDR1 MGHDK and CDR2 SYGVNS. CDR3 size: 14 residues. The CDR3 is CASSSGALSYEQYF. CDR3 DNA: TGTGCCAGTAGTAGCGGGGCCCTCTCCTACGAGCAGTACTTC.

This rearrangement joins TRBV9 to TRBJ2-5; D might be TRBD1 (5 bases). Germline lookup yields CDR1 SGDLS and CDR2 YYNGEE. The CDR3 has 13 amino acids. Trimming shortened V by 0 bases and J by 5 bases, and 8 bases separated the two germline ends. The CDR3 reads CASSVEGVETQYF. CDR3 nucleotide sequence: TGTGCCAGCAGCGTAGAAGGGGTGGAGACCCAGTACTTC.